This TCR beta chain was retrieved from a study of cytomegalovirus exposure and HLA in healthy donors. Regarding the study as a whole: Some public TCRs appeared in many individuals, while most sequences were rare. Investigators reported 164 TCR beta chains as tied to cytomegalovirus.

Each donor was healthy, and each was a bone marrow donor. PCR primers comprised 60 Vbeta and 13 Jbeta primers. Here immunoSEQ multiplex PCR was the method, and the copy in TCRdb shows in-frame clones only, minus some. The table lists 110,000 to 150,000 clones, around 80% of them singletons, with approximately 6.2% in the top ten. Germline values: CDR1 MNHEY, CDR2 SMNVEV (reference sequence). The CDR3 consists of 16 residues. V dropped 0 bases and J dropped 10; count of bases not matched to a gene: 9. As regards this clone: Its antigen remains unidentified.

The specimen was PBMCs. V is TRBV27 and J is TRBJ1-6, with 7 bases that match TRBD1. The TCR originated in a man between 35 and 55 years old in good health and CMV-seropositive. CDR3 protein: CASSLSPQGIGSPLHF. CDR3 bases: TGTGCCAGCAGTTTATCCCCACAGGGGATAGGGTCACCCCTCCACTTT.